The T cell receptor beta chain described here comes from a study of cytomegalovirus exposure and HLA in healthy donors (dated by TCRdb to about 2017). Background for the entire study: In an earlier analysis of some 550 of the donors, 276 Gb of sequence data and 90 million to 120 million unique TCR beta sequences from about 190 million T cells were reported. An early release that covered some 640 HLA-typed donors contained approximately 300 gigabases of sequencing data and 70 million to 100 million unique TCR sequences. The genetic ancestry cluster associated with self-reported Caucasian donors included 70% to 85% of the approximately 430 genotyped donors. The study was designed to test whether signatures of past pathogen exposure could be identified by cataloging public T cell receptors. The study profiled the T cell repertoires of under 700 subjects by immunosequencing and related them to cytomegalovirus serostatus. A separate validation cohort of some 130 different subjects was used in addition to the roughly 720-subject first cohort. To predict cytomegalovirus infection status, the study brought together high-throughput TCR immunosequencing, statistical association of individual TCRs with disease status, and machine learning. In a later analysis, previously published TCR beta repertoires from 600 to 850 donors were re-analyzed and high-resolution HLA genotyping was added so that TCR occurrence patterns could be studied. Rather than using new phenotypic data, the later analysis identified candidate immune exposures from TCR beta sequences and from how often those sequences occurred across donors. An earlier analysis of some 600 of the donors applied high-throughput TCR beta sequencing to assess whether each TCR beta V gene segment acted as functional or pseudogenic. Donor age, sex, ethnicity and CMV serostatus were collected together with the repertoire data. A later genetic analysis used genome-wide SNP genotypes for about 55% of the 666 donors, treating that subset as a discovery cohort. Every repertoire in the discovery cohort had been generated on one and the same sequencing platform. HLA typing covered class I and class II loci at four-digit resolution. The number of donors typed differed by locus, with about 629-640 for A, B, C, DRB1 and DQB1, more than 500 for DQA1, 600 to 610 for DPA1, and over 400 for DPB1. Because of strong linkage in the cohort, roughly five DR-DQ haplotypes were treated as single units for association and clustering. On average, roughly 200,000 unique TCR beta nucleotide sequences were sequenced per donor among about 400 genotyped donors of the cohort, with approximately 18% of those sequences being non-productive. What the research found in general, with its limitations: Compared with the 666-donor mean, donors in an Asian-associated ancestry cluster had fewer N-insertions in productive TCRs, according to a later genetic analysis. A cluster of highly shared sequence variants was judged likely to represent a technical artifact of the sequencing pipeline. In a later analysis, most CMV-associated TCR beta chains were found to appear HLA-restricted, with HLA associations seemingly driven largely by CMV exposure. In a later analysis, HLA-associated TCR beta chains were found to be more clonally expanded and to have lower generation probabilities than equally common non-associated chains. It was suggested by the authors that the approach could potentially be generalized to other disease states and immunological phenotypes. According to a later analysis, parvovirus B19, influenza, CMV and Epstein-Barr virus appeared linked to several top co-occurrence clusters. A further reported finding was that TCR beta sequences accurately predicted the HLA-A and HLA-B alleles for most subjects in the first cohort. A later analysis associated about 17,000 TCR beta sequences with specific HLA alleles at a false discovery rate of 0.05. Immune exposure information for the cohort was limited to CMV serostatus. In a later analysis, TCR association rates were found to vary across HLA loci, with the most associated TCRs seen for DRB1 alleles and the fewest for HLA-C alleles. Most TCR sequences were observed very rarely across donors, whereas some public TCRs were present in many individuals. Correlated functional status among segregating V segments might be attributable to linkage disequilibrium, but an unknown experimental factor could not be ruled out. Three of the identified cytomegalovirus-associated TCR beta chains were confirmed in vitro to be specific for cytomegalovirus antigens. Because counts were too low, more than 15 rarely observed V segments, including chromosome 9 orphons, were left out of the earlier analysis of 500 to 650 of the donors. Strong co-occurrence of HLA alleles, especially DR and DQ, made assigning TCR associations to individual alleles difficult. The presence/absence analyses assumed that sequencing depth was roughly uniform across donors, and that assumption may not be true. In the study, 150 to 200 TCR beta chains were listed as associated with cytomegalovirus. In a later genetic analysis, a missense DCLRE1C variant was associated with V-gene and J-gene trimming of TCR beta chains, and the association was replicated in an independent cohort. In an earlier analysis of some 540 of the donors, most TCR beta V segments appeared in productive rearrangements about 87% or about 30% of the time, broadly matching IMGT annotations. The cohort was sequenced for TCR beta chains only, and without alpha or paired-chain data the features that could be detected were limited. The classifier was reported to diagnose cytomegalovirus status with high specificity and sensitivity in both the original cohort and the validation cohort. HLA typing was unavailable for some donors at each locus, so association tests used only the typed subset. Some IMGT-functional V segments, including TRBV6-2 and TRBV6-3, could not be distinguished by the 87-base-pair reads and were therefore excluded.

From the cysteine through the phenylalanine, the CDR3 covers 15 amino acids. The only DNA kept is the CDR3, 45 bases in frame from the first base. The junction shows trimming of 0 bases on V and 3 bases on J, plus 9 bases between the germline ends. The germline V gene (reference sequence) sets CDR1 to MNHNY and CDR2 to SVGAGI. The method was the immunoSEQ multiplex PCR assay. For the multiplex PCR, a mixture combining 60 forward primers for TCR Vbeta segments and 13 reverse primers for TCR Jbeta segments was used. A multiplex PCR assay on genomic DNA amplified the CDR3 region of rearranged TCR beta genes. Amplified TCR beta libraries were sequenced as 87-base-pair reads on the Illumina HiSeq System. As for the authors' bioinformatics: A later analysis tallied 70 million to 100 million unique TCR beta chains across the 700 or so repertoires, and approximately 11 million of those chains were shared by two or more donors. Raw reads were error-corrected and collapsed into unique sequences by a nearest-neighbor algorithm in which closely related sequences were merged to remove PCR and sequencing errors. To assign V, D and J gene segments, CDR3 sequences were aligned to IMGT reference sequences. Each retained sequence needed at least a six-nucleotide match to both a V gene segment and a J gene segment. Rearrangements were classified as productive when the CDR3 lacked stop codons and remained in frame with V and J, and all other rearrangements were classified as non-productive. Following IMGT convention, CDR3 was defined as the stretch from the second conserved V-encoded cysteine to the conserved J-encoded phenylalanine. Sequences without an unambiguous match to a single V gene segment were excluded from the earlier analysis of 587 of the donors. In an earlier analysis of 450 to 700 of the donors, V segments were called functional above 56.7% productive rearrangements and were called segregating when the between-donor standard deviation exceeded 5%. A statistical classification framework was built for diagnosing cytomegalovirus status from the catalog of TCR beta chain sequences. A later analysis assigned V and J genes by comparing TCR nucleotide sequences with IMGT/GENE-DB human TR gene sequences. A later analysis assigned CDR3 sequences and most-parsimonious VDJ recombination scenarios with the TCRdist pipeline. In a later analysis, each TCR beta chain was defined by its CDR3 amino acid sequence together with its V-gene family, and reads without a unique V-gene family were excluded. To address suspected cross-contamination and a sequencing artifact, a later analysis removed roughly 640 highly shared, low-generation-probability nucleotide sequences. For each public chain, a later analysis derived a clonal expansion index from normalized ranks of inferred template counts within each repertoire. In a later analysis, generation probabilities were computed using a VDJ recombination model fitted to out-of-frame rearrangements, and the results were checked against IGoR. In a later analysis, hypergeometric tests were used to score TCR-TCR, TCR-HLA and TCR-CMV co-occurrence, with a repertoire-size bias correction applied to TCR pairs. A later analysis estimated false discovery rates by permuting HLA or CMV assignments 20 times. In a later analysis, co-occurring TCRs were grouped with DBSCAN, and TCRdist sequence similarity was added when clustering was performed within HLA-allele-positive subsets. For co-occurrence clustering, repertoires with fewer than 30,000 or more than 120,000 public chains were excluded, along with four or five repertoires with anomalous nucleotide sharing. TCRdb obtained this table from immuneACCESS and retained in-frame rearrangements with V and J assigned. These tables miss some clones; where compared with another copy, unresolved V genes account for less than half of the shortfall, and the remainder is unexplained. That table is the source of V, J and clone size, and D and trimming were worked out from the DNA. The sample has 150,000 to 200,000 clones on record, around 82% of them singletons. The ten largest clones represent 13% to 15% of the sample.

In total, over 600 healthy bone marrow donors made up the cohort. At the time of sampling, every cohort member was nominally healthy, though immune exposures that went unrecorded were likely present. The donor tested CMV seropositive, placing the donor among the 310 or so seropositive members of the cohort. A peripheral blood sample was collected from each donor, and TCR beta sequencing was performed on peripheral blood mononuclear cells. The Qiagen DNeasy Blood Extraction Kit was used to extract genomic DNA from the blood cell samples. About this clone: The antigen it recognizes is unknown. No much larger clone is present one base from it, and per-base qualities are unavailable.

The sequencing input was PBMCs. The receptor was isolated from a woman in her 30s in good health and CMV-seropositive. Recombination joined TRBV6-6 with TRBJ1-3, with no D gene named confidently. The DNA is TGTGCCAGCAGTTACTCGAAAGCCATTGGAAACACCATATATTTT. The resulting protein is CASSYSKAIGNTIYF.